This T cell receptor beta chain emerged from a study of PD-L1 blockade in urothelial cancer. In the study overall: Patients' histories included 0 to 3 prior chemotherapy regimens.

The V gene's germline CDR1 is ENHRY and CDR2 SYGVKD. Trimming removed 3 bases at V and 6 bases at J, with 8 bases between. The CDR3 runs to 12 residues. Worth noting for this clone: Its specificity is unknown.

General observations from the study: Tumor-associated clones in blood expanded more at 3 weeks in durable-benefit patients.

Assay used: immunoSEQ multiplex PCR; TCRdb lists only in-frame clones, some missing. The sample lists just under 45,000 clones; approximately 90% were seen once. The J gene is TRBJ1-2, the V gene TRBV10-3; D unresolved. The receptor's source is an older woman with urothelial cancer. Source: PBMCs, taken around atezolizumab (anti-PD-L1) treatment. The CDR3 is CAISDSSHGYTF. The CDR3 bases are TGTGCCATCAGTGACTCCTCCCATGGCTACACCTTC.